What follows are 16 T cell receptor beta chains derived from one specimen sequenced in a study of OX40 agonist ivuxolimab in advanced cancers. Sequenced by immunoSEQ multiplex PCR; TCRdb stores in-frame clones only, minus some. Among 50,000 to 55,000 clones, about 88% were seen once, and the ten largest hold approximately 1.6%. Sequences were derived from CD4+ or CD8+ T cells sorted from blood, sampled in a trial of the OX40 agonist ivuxolimab. The receptors stem from an adult with an advanced solid tumor such as melanoma, head and neck, liver or kidney cancer.

The sample holds a few counts of this clone. This sequence joins TRBV19 and TRBJ1-5, with D unresolved. Between the trimmed V and J ends, which lost 5 bases and 7 bases, there was a span of 12 bases. This CDR3 has 13 amino acids. In germline, CDR1 is LNHDA, CDR2 SQIVND (reference sequence). The CDR3 sequence is CASSPDLYQPQHF. Written as DNA, the CDR3 is TGTGCCAGTAGTCCCGATCTGTACCAGCCCCAGCATTTT.

The chain carries TRBV10-1 and TRBJ2-2; tentative D call: TRBD2 (5 bases). The CDR3 totals 13 residues. Trimming cost V 7 bases and J 3 bases, with 9 bases left between them. In germline, CDR1 is WNHNN, CDR2 SYGVQD (reference sequence). The CDR3 is CASKADHTGELFF. DNA for the CDR3: TGCGCCAGCAAAGCGGATCACACCGGGGAGCTGTTTTTT.

The chain carries TRBV18 and TRBJ1-3; D is uncertain. Trimming cost V 3 bases and J 4 bases, with 7 bases left between them. In germline, CDR1 is KGHSH, CDR2 LQKENI. The CDR3 loop spans 13 amino acids. The CDR3 DNA reads TGTGCCAGCTCACCTTCGGCCGGAAACACCATATATTTT. This codes for CASSPSAGNTIYF.

The chain recombines TRBV6-1 with TRBJ2-1; D is undetermined. V lost 7 bases and J 12 bases, leaving 10 bases between the germline ends. Germline CDR1 and CDR2: MNHNS and SASEGT. This CDR3 contains 10 residues. The CDR3 region has the DNA TGTGCCAGCAAGACACTTCGGCAGTTCTTC. Translated: CASKTLRQFF.

The chain recombines TRBV30 with TRBJ1-5; a possible D gene is TRBD1 (6 bases). The germline V and J ends were trimmed by 1 base and 1 base, with 11 bases remaining between them. The CDR3 is 15 residues long. CDR1 is GTSNPN, CDR2 SVGIG, per germline (reference sequence). The CDR3 reads CAWSEGGWSNQPQHF. In DNA form, the CDR3 reads TGTGCCTGGAGTGAGGGGGGCTGGAGCAATCAGCCCCAGCATTTT.

J is TRBJ2-1 and V is TRBV5-4; 12 nucleotides agree with TRBD2. V was clipped by 0 bases and J by 7 bases; unmatched bases: 17. Germline values: CDR1 SGHNT, CDR2 YYREEE (reference sequence). This CDR3 is built from 20 residues. In DNA, the CDR3 is TGTGCCAGCAGCTTGGACCTGCTCGCCTCAACTAGCGGGGGGAGGAATGAGCAGTTCTTC. Translation gives CASSLDLLASTSGGRNEQFF.

The chain uses TRBV7-3 and TRBJ2-5; D remains unclear. This CDR3 has 13 amino acids. Trimming removed 2 bases at V and 3 bases at J, with 7 bases between. The germline V gene has CDR1 SGHTA and CDR2 FQGTGA. The CDR3, as DNA: TGTGCCAGCAGCTTACTTCATAAAGAGACCCAGTACTTC. This sequence encodes CASSLLHKETQYF.

This chain uses TRBV7-8 with TRBJ2-2; TRBD2 matches 9 bases. The CDR3 is made up of 16 amino acids. Unmatched junction bases numbered 10, after V lost 4 bases and J lost 7 bases. Germline V gene lookup returns CDR1 SGHVS and CDR2 FQNEAQ. The CDR3: CASSSSAGGPIGELFF. In DNA, the CDR3 is TGTGCCAGCAGCTCTTCGGCGGGAGGGCCGATCGGGGAGCTGTTTTTT.

This chain connects TRBV30 to TRBJ1-1; unclear D gene. Germline V gene sequence: CDR1 GTSNPN, CDR2 SVGIG (reference sequence). Trimming cost V 0 bases and J 1 base, with 6 bases left between them. CDR3 length equals 13 residues. Written as DNA, the CDR3 is TGTGCCTGGAGTGTACGGGCGAACACTGAAGCTTTCTTT. Translated, it gives CAWSVRANTEAFF.

The chain links TRBV5-4 to TRBJ2-1, with 10 bases aligning to TRBD2. CDR1 and CDR2 from the germline V gene are SGHNT and YYREEE (reference sequence). The trim removed 2 bases at V and 4 bases at J, leaving 6 bases unmatched. The CDR3 runs to 16 residues. CDR3 sequence: CASSFTGTSAYNEQFF. The CDR3 DNA sequence: TGTGCCAGCAGCTTTACCGGGACTAGCGCATACAATGAGCAGTTCTTC.

V and J are TRBV18 and TRBJ1-1; no firm D call. V lost 3 bases and J lost 3, with 11 bases in between. The V gene's germline CDR1 is KGHSH and CDR2 LQKENI. The CDR3 extends over 14 amino acids. CDR3 sequence (DNA): TGTGCCAGCTCACCCAGCGGGTTGTACACTGAAGCTTTCTTT. Its translation is CASSPSGLYTEAFF. The whole variable domain, remainder taken from reference TRBV18 and TRBJ1-1, is NAGVMQNPRHLVRRRGQEARLRCSPMKGHSHVYWYRQLPEEGLKFMVYLQKENIIDESGMPKERFSAEFPKEGPSILRIQQVVRGDSAAYFCASSPSGLYTEAFFGQGTRLTVV.

This chain links TRBV7-9 with TRBJ2-5; D call uncertain. Germline lookup yields CDR1 SEHNR and CDR2 FQNEAQ (reference sequence). V lost 6 bases to trimming and J lost 4 bases, with 15 bases between them. CDR3 size: 14 residues. This CDR3 reads CASSPPAPRETQYF. The CDR3 DNA sequence: TGTGCCAGCAGTCCACCGGCCCCCCGAGAGACCCAGTACTTC.

CDR3 in DNA: TGTGCCAGCAGTCGTGGACCAATAGATACGCAGTATTTT. Its translation is CASSRGPIDTQYF. This chain connects TRBV7-6 to TRBJ2-3, with D unclear. V dropped 6 bases and J dropped 5 bases, with 12 bases sitting between them. CDR3 size: 13 residues. Per germline, CDR1 SGHVS and CDR2 FNYEAQ.

This clone turned up a few times. This rearrangement joins TRBV19 to TRBJ2-2, with D perhaps TRBD1 or TRBD2 (5 bases each). V was trimmed by 7 bases and J by 6 bases, leaving 18 bases between them. This CDR3 is built from 15 residues. The V gene's germline CDR1 is LNHDA and CDR2 SQIVND (reference sequence). CDR3 in amino acids: CASKGRQQSPGELFF. The CDR3 nucleotides are TGTGCCAGTAAGGGACGCCAACAATCACCCGGGGAGCTGTTTTTT.

The CDR3 DNA reads TGTGCCATCAGTGATGGCGGGAGAGGTTCAGATACGCAGTATTTT. Amino acid sequence: CAISDGGRGSDTQYF. The V gene is TRBV10-3, the J gene TRBJ2-3, with TRBD2 matching 7 bases. V was pared by 3 bases and J by 4 bases, with 7 bases of the junction left unmatched. There are 15 residues in the CDR3. Germline V lookup: CDR1 ENHRY, CDR2 SYGVKD.

The chain carries TRBV29-1 and TRBJ2-5, with D unclear. The CDR3 covers 13 residues. V was pared by 3 bases and J by 0 bases, with 8 bases between. Germline V lookup: CDR1 SQVTM, CDR2 ANQGSEA. The DNA for the CDR3 is TGCAGCGTTGACGGACGGTACCAAGAGACCCAGTACTTC. Its translation is CSVDGRYQETQYF.